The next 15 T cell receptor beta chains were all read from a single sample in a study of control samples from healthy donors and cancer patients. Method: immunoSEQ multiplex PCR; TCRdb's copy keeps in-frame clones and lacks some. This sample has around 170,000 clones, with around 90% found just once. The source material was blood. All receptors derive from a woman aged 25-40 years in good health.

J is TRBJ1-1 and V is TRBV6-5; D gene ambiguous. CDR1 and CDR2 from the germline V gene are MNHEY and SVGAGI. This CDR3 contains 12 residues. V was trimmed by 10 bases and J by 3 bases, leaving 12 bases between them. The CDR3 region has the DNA TGTGCCACTTACAATGGGCACACTGAAGCTTTCTTT. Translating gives CATYNGHTEAFF.

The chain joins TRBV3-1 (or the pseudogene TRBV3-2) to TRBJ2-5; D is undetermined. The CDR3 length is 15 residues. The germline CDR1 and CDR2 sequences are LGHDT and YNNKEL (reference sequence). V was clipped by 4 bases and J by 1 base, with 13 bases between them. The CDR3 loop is CASSPRGIAQETQYF. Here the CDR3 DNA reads TGTGCCAGCAGCCCCCGAGGTATCGCCCAAGAGACCCAGTACTTC.

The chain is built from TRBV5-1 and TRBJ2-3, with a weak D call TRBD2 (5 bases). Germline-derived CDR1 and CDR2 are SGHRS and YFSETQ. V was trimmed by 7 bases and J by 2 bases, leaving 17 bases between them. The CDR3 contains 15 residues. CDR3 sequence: CASAKRADLTDTQYF. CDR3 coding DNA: TGCGCCAGCGCCAAGAGAGCGGACCTCACAGATACGCAGTATTTT.

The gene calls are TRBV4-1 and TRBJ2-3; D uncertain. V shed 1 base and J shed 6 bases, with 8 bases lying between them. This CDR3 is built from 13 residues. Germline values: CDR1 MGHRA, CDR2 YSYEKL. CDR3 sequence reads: CASSQGEFDTQYF. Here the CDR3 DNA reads TGCGCCAGCAGCCAAGGTGAATTCGATACGCAGTATTTT.

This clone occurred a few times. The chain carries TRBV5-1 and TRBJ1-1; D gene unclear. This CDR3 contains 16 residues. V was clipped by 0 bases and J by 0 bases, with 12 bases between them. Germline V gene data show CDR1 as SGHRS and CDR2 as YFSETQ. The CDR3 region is CASSLGLALMNTEAFF. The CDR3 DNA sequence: TGCGCCAGCAGCTTGGGGCTGGCACTTATGAACACTGAAGCTTTCTTT.

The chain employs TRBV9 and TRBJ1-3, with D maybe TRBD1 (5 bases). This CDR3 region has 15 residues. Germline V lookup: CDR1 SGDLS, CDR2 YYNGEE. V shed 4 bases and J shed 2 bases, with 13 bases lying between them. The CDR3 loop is CASSPRGVTGNTIYF. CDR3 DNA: TGTGCCAGCAGCCCCAGAGGGGTGACTGGAAACACCATATATTTT.

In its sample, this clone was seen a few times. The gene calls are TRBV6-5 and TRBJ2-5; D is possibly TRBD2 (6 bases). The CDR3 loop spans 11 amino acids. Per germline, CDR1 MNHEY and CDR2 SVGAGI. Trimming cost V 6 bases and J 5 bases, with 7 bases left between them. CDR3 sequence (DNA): TGTGCCAGCAGCCGGGGGGAGACCCAGTACTTC. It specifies CASSRGETQYF.

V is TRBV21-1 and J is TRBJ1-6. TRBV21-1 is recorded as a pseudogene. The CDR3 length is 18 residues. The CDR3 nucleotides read TGTGCCAGCAGCAAAGCTGGCGAGGAGGTTTCCTATAATTCACCCCTCCACTTT. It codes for CASSKAGEEVSYNSPLHF.

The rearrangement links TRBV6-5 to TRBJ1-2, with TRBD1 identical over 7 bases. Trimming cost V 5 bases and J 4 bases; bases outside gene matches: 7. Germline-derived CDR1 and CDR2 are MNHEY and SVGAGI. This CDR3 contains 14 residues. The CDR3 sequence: CASSKWDSVYGYTF. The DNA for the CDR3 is TGTGCCAGCAGTAAATGGGACAGTGTCTATGGCTACACCTTC.

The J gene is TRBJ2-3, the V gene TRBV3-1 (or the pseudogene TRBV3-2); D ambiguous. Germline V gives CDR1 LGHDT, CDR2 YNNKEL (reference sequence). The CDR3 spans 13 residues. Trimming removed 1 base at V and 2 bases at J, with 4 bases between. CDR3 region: CASSQANTDTQYF. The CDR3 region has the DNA TGTGCCAGCAGCCAAGCAAACACAGATACGCAGTATTTT.

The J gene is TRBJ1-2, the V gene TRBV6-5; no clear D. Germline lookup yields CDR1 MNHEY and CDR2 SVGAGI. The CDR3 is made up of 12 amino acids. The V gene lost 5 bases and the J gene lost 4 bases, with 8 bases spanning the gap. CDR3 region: CASSSDRYGYTF. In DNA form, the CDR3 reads TGTGCCAGCAGTAGCGACCGCTATGGCTACACCTTC.

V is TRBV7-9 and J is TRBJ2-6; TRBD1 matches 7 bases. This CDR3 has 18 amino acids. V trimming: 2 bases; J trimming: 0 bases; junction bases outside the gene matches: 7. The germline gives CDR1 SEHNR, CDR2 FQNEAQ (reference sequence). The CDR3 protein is CASSLLGAGGSGANVLTF. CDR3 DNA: TGTGCCAGCAGCTTATTGGGCGCAGGGGGCTCTGGGGCCAACGTCCTGACTTTC.

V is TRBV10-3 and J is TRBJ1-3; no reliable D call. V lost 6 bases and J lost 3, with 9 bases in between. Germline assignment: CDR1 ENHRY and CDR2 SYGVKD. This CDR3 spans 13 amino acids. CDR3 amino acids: CAIRTQFGNTIYF. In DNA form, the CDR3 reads TGTGCCATCAGAACCCAATTTGGAAACACCATATATTTT.

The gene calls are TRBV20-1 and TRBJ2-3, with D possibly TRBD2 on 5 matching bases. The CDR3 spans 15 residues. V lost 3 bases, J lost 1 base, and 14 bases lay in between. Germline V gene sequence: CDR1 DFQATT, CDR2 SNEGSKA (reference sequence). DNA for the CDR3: TGCAGTGCTAGTGGGTGGGAGTGGGGCACAGATACGCAGTATTTT. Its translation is CSASGWEWGTDTQYF.

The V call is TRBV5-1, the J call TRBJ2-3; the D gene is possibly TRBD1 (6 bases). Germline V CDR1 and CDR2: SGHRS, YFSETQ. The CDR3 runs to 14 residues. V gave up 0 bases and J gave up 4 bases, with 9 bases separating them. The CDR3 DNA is TGCGCCAGCAGCTTGGAACAGGGACCAGATACGCAGTATTTT. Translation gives CASSLEQGPDTQYF.